This T cell receptor (beta chain) was sequenced for a study of blood T cell repertoires in COVID-19. V lost 5 bases and J lost 0; bases outside the gene matches: 4. The CDR3 loop spans 15 amino acids. Germline CDR1 reads KGHSH; CDR2 reads LQKENI. This table comes from immunoSEQ multiplex PCR, and its TCRdb copy is limited to in-frame clones, with some not included. This table holds roughly 35,000 clones, just under 80% found once. This sequence was found in a man at least 80 years old with acute or convalescent COVID-19. The rearrangement joins TRBV18 to TRBJ1-3, with 7 bases lining up with TRBD1. The sequenced material came from peripheral blood. The CDR3 sequence: CASSDSGGSGNTIYF. CDR3 DNA sequence: TGTGCCAGCTCAGACTCAGGGGGCTCTGGAAACACCATATATTTT.